This T cell receptor (beta chain) derives from a study of blood T cell repertoires in COVID-19 (TCRdb year 2020). With respect to the entire study: Samples from collaborators originated in the United States, Italy and Spain and spanned both the acute and convalescent phases of COVID-19. The material from the prospective study consisted of cDNA or gDNA derived from T cells, B-cell-depleted T cells, or PBMCs. The samples were drawn from the first 160 participants of the ongoing ImmuneRACE study and from about 1,200 subjects provided by 6 global collaborators. The repertoires were released in a freely available public database meant as a resource for research on the immune response to SARS-CoV-2. Where available, HLA class I and class II types were taken from metadata supplied by the sample provider and were not determined by assay-based typing. Subjects who had been exposed to COVID-19, were actively infected with it, or had recovered from it provided the deeply sampled blood TCRbeta repertoires that made up the dataset. A de-identified subject ID, COVID-19 status, age in years and sex were almost always included in the sample metadata.

The immunoSEQ Assay, a bias-controlled multiplex PCR, was used to amplify TCRbeta CDR3 regions from genomic DNA. Under the source paper's analysis protocol: Within the assay, amplification of reference gene primers was used to estimate how many nucleated cells each sample contained. Sequence reads were collapsed and filtered to measure the absolute abundance of every unique TCRbeta CDR3 rearrangement. For each sample, productive Simpson clonality was calculated by taking the square root of Simpson's diversity index across productive rearrangements. In TCRdb, the immuneACCESS table is reduced to in-frame sequences with V and J assigned. These tables do not hold every clone; where another copy was compared, an unresolved V gene accounts for under half, and the others remain unexplained. The V and J calls and clone size are taken from that table; D and trimming were inferred from the DNA. In all, the sample holds hundreds of thousands of clones, and approximately 88% of those were seen once. About 8.5% of the sample is in the top ten clones.

With regard to this clone: No cognate antigen has been identified for it. Within one base of it there is no much larger clone, and no base qualities were kept.

The CDR3 contains 17 residues, cysteine and phenylalanine counted. The DNA shown is the 51-base CDR3, in frame from base 1. V gives up 3 bases and J gives up 0 bases, and the segment between their germline ends measures 17 bases. The germline V gene gives CDR1 as SGHAT and CDR2 as FQNNGV. Collaborating institutions collected whole blood in K2EDTA tubes following their own protocols. Collaborator samples were shipped for TCRbeta analysis as frozen whole blood, isolated PBMCs, or DNA extracted from either sample type. Results and caveats for the whole study, not just this receptor: Clinical and demographic metadata were provided uncurated, with the amount varying by source and participant.

The rearranged chain carries TRBV11-2 and TRBJ1-2, with no confidently assigned D gene. This TCR came from a man between 18 and 29 years old with active or convalescent COVID-19. The sequenced sample consisted of peripheral blood. The bases are TGTGCCAGCAGCTTCCCCCCCGGTGTCCTCGCTAACTATGGCTACACCTTC. Translation gives CASSFPPGVLANYGYTF.